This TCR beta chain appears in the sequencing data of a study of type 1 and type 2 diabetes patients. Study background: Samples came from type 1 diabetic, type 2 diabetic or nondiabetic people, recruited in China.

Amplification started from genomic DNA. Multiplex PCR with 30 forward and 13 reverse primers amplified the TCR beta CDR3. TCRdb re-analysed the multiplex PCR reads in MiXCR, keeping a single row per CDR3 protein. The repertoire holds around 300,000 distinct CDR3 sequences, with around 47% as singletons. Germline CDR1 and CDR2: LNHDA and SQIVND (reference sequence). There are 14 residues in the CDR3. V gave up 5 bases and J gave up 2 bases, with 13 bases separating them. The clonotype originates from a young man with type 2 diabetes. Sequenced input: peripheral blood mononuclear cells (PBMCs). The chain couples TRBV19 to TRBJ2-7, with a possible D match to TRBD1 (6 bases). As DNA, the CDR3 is TGTGCCAGTAGTCCGACAGGCTTTCCCTACGAGCAGTACTTC. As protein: CASSPTGFPYEQYF.